This is a list of T cell receptor beta chains from one sample in a study of identical twins. MiXCR was run by TCRdb on the 5' RACE reads, yielding one entry per CDR3 protein. The repertoire holds 350,000 to 500,000 distinct CDR3 sequences, with less than 20% as singletons. Sequencing was done on a sample of naive T cells sorted from blood. Receptors were obtained from a man aged 45-65 years in good health. Each CDR3 is given with its conserved first and last residue. Fields, in order: clone size, J gene, D gene, V gene, CDR3 DNA, CDR3 protein. A D gene is named only where the DNA matches it firmly. Where a row states a size, it is once, few, many or the class of an expanded clone; other rows omit it.

many | TRBJ2-5 | TRBD2 | TRBV27 | TGTGCCAGCAGTTTTGTGGCGGGAGCCCCAGAGACCCAGTACTTC | CASSFVAGAPETQYF
few | TRBJ1-2 | - | TRBV29-1 | TGCAGCGTTGACCACAGGGTTACTGGCTACACCTTC | CSVDHRVTGYTF
- | TRBJ1-5 | - | TRBV14 | TGTGCCAGCAGCCGAGGGCCGTATCAGCCCCAGCATTTT | CASSRGPYQPQHF
few | TRBJ2-2 | TRBD2 | TRBV12-3/TRBV12-4 | TGTGCCAGCAGACGCGGACTAGCCCGCACCGGGGAGCTGTTTTTT | CASRRGLARTGELFF
- | TRBJ2-7 | - | TRBV14 | TGTGCCAGCAGCCCGACCCCGACAGGTATAATCCACGAGCAGTACTTC | CASSPTPTGIIHEQYF
many | TRBJ2-1 | - | TRBV27 | TGTGCCAGCAGTCTTAAACAGGGGAGGAGCAATGAGCAGTTCTTC | CASSLKQGRSNEQFF
few | TRBJ2-7 | TRBD2 | TRBV5-4 | TGTGCCAGCAGCTTGGGCTATAGCGGGGGGGCAGCGTACGAGCAGTACTTC | CASSLGYSGGAAYEQYF
- | TRBJ1-1 | - | TRBV4-3 | TGCGCCAGCAGCCAAGACACAAGGTTACCTGAAGCTTTCTTT | CASSQDTRLPEAFF
- | TRBJ2-5 | - | TRBV29-1 | TGCAGCGTTGAAAACAGGCTCCAAGAGACCCAGTACTTC | CSVENRLQETQYF
- | TRBJ1-1 | - | TRBV20-1 | TGCAGTGCTAGTAACTTGGGAAATTGGGGAGCTTTCTTT | CSASNLGNWGAFF
- | TRBJ1-5 | - | TRBV21-1 | TGTGCCAGCAGCAAAGTGGGTGACCCCCAGCATTTT | CASSKVGDPQHF
many | TRBJ2-1 | TRBD2 | TRBV7-3 | TGTGCCAGCAGCTTGGGGGGGGTTGTTGAGCAGTTCTTC | CASSLGGVVEQFF
few | TRBJ2-2 | TRBD1 | TRBV5-1 | TGCGCCAGTTCAGGGGGCGCCGGCCCAACCGGGGAGCTGTTTTTT | CASSGGAGPTGELFF
few | TRBJ2-5 | TRBD1 | TRBV5-1 | TGCGCCAGCAGAAGGGACAGGGAAGAGACCCAGTACTTC | CASRRDREETQYF
- | TRBJ1-2 | - | TRBV15 | TGTGCCACCAGCAGAGATGGAAATAACTATGGCTACACCTTC | CATSRDGNNYGYTF
- | TRBJ2-3 | TRBD1 | TRBV20-1 | TGCAGTGCTGGGACAGTGCGGGCCTCCCGCACAGATACGCAGTATTTT | CSAGTVRASRTDTQYF
few | TRBJ2-3 | - | TRBV11-2 | TGTGCCAGCAGCTTAGTTCAGAAATACACAGATACGCAGTATTTT | CASSLVQKYTDTQYF
few | TRBJ2-1 | TRBD2 | TRBV28 | TGTGCCAGCAGTTTATGGAGCGGGAGAGCCAACAATGAGCAGTTCTTC | CASSLWSGRANNEQFF
few | TRBJ1-6 | - | TRBV5-6 | TGTGCCAGCAGCTTGCTGGGAAGTGGGCCACCCCTCCACTTT | CASSLLGSGPPLHF
many | TRBJ2-3 | TRBD2 | TRBV4-3 | TGCGCCAGCAGCCAAGATCTCCTAGCGGGAGGGCGCACAGATACGCAGTATTTT | CASSQDLLAGGRTDTQYF
few | TRBJ2-5 | - | TRBV5-1 | TGCGCCAGCAGCTTGTGGCAGGAAGGCGAGACCCAGTACTTC | CASSLWQEGETQYF
- | TRBJ2-1 | - | TRBV27 | TGTGCCAGCAGTTTACTGGGCGTGAGTGAGCAGTTCTTC | CASSLLGVSEQFF
- | TRBJ2-5 | - | TRBV5-6 | TGTGCCAGCAGCACCAGGGTCCCAGAGACCCAGTACTTC | CASSTRVPETQYF
once | TRBJ2-1 | TRBD2 | TRBV12-3/TRBV12-4 | TGTGCCAGCAGTCCGGGACTAGCGCGCAATGAGCAGTTCTTC | CASSPGLARNEQFF
few | TRBJ2-7 | TRBD2 | TRBV6-2/TRBV6-3 | TGTGCCAGCAGCACCAGCGGGGTAGCGGGAGCTGGCTCCTACGAGCAGTACTTC | CASSTSGVAGAGSYEQYF
few | TRBJ2-7 | TRBD2 | TRBV10-1 | TGCGCCAGCAGTGATAACTCACTCCGGGAGGTGCAGTACTTC | CASSDNSLREVQYF
once | TRBJ2-5 | - | TRBV12-3/TRBV12-4 | TGTGCCAGCAGCCGACTAACCCGGGAAGAGACCCAGTACTTC | CASSRLTREETQYF
- | TRBJ1-1 | TRBD1 | TRBV29-1 | TGCAGCGTCAAGGGGGCTAGCACTGAAGCTTTCTTT | CSVKGASTEAFF